The entry below describes one T cell receptor beta chain. The antigen is not known. This specimen belongs to a study of cytomegalovirus exposure and HLA in healthy donors. Both 60 Vbeta primers and 13 Jbeta primers went into the PCR. Per the original methods: Some 10 million of tens of millions of unique TCR beta chains were shared, per a later count. Method: immunoSEQ multiplex PCR; TCRdb's copy keeps in-frame clones and lacks some. The V and J calls and clone size were taken over from that table, and D and trimming were inferred from the DNA. The sample includes about 87,000 clones, roughly 72% seen only once; the top ten take around 22%. Trimming took off 6 bases at V and 9 bases at J, with 18 bases between the two ends. CDR3 size: 14 residues. Germline V gene lookup returns CDR1 MNHEY and CDR2 SVGAGI. Whole-study findings and limits: Researchers counted approximately 160 TCR beta chains as cytomegalovirus-associated. Researchers reported from a later analysis that most CMV-associated TCR beta chains appeared HLA-restricted. Common viral pathogens seemed, in a later analysis, to connect with several of the most significant clusters.

The TCR sequence derives from a man in his thirties or forties in good health and CMV-seropositive. The J gene is TRBJ2-1, the V gene TRBV6-5, with D perhaps matching TRBD2 (6 bases). Sequencing was done on a sample of PBMCs. The CDR3 region is CASREPSSAGEQFF. In DNA form, the CDR3 reads TGTGCCAGCAGGGAGCCCTCTAGCGCCGGTGAGCAGTTCTTC.